Listed below are T cell receptor beta chains from one sample, sequenced in a study of cytomegalovirus exposure and HLA in healthy donors. Repertoires were generated with immunoSEQ multiplex PCR, while TCRdb's copy carries only in-frame clones and drops some. The data contain about 170,000 clones, 76% of them singletons. The sample consisted of PBMCs. These receptors originate from a female donor in good health and CMV-seronegative. CDR3s include the opening cysteine and the closing phenylalanine or tryptophan. Fields, in order: clone size, CDR3 length, V gene, D gene, J gene, CDR3 DNA, CDR3 protein. A D gene is named only where the DNA matches it firmly. The size of a clone is reported for some rows only, either as once, few or many, or as a class for expanded clones.

-,16,TRBV5-6,-,TRBJ2-3,TGTGCCAGCAGCTTCGTCGGCAGGGGAAGCACAGATACGCAGTATTTT,CASSFVGRGSTDTQYF
-,15,TRBV19,TRBD2,TRBJ2-3,TGTGCCACGGGAGGGAACAGCGGGAATATAGATACGCAGTATTTT,CATGGNSGNIDTQYF
-,17,TRBV28,TRBD1,TRBJ2-7,TGTGCCAGCAGTTTTTTGGGACAGGGCGCGTTTATCTACGAGCAGTACTTC,CASSFLGQGAFIYEQYF
once,15,TRBV5-6,-,TRBJ1-6,TGTGCCAGCAGCCCGGGGGGTTCCTATAATTCACCCCTCCACTTT,CASSPGGSYNSPLHF
-,14,TRBV27,-,TRBJ1-2,TGTGCCAGTAACATCGCGGGGGCCAGCTATGGCTACACCTTC,CASNIAGASYGYTF
-,14,TRBV5-1,-,TRBJ2-2,TGCGCCAGCAGCTTGGGGGGCACCCCGGAGGGGCTGTTTTTT,CASSLGGTPEGLFF
few,13,TRBV6-5,TRBD1,TRBJ2-7,TGTGCCAGCACTAGGACAGGACCCTACGAGCAGTACTTC,CASTRTGPYEQYF
-,16,TRBV4-2,TRBD2,TRBJ2-3,TGTGCCAGCAGCCAAGATGTTTCGGGACTAGCGGATACGCAGTATTTT,CASSQDVSGLADTQYF
few,14,TRBV7-2,TRBD1,TRBJ2-3,TGTGCCAGCAGCCGGGACAGGGATAGGAGGACGCAGTATTTT,CASSRDRDRRTQYF
-,13,TRBV5-4,-,TRBJ1-1,TGTGCCAGCAGCCTAGCCGGGAGTGCTGAAGCTTTCTTT,CASSLAGSAEAFF
-,13,TRBV7-9,-,TRBJ2-3,TGTGCCAGCCTCCGGGGGATGACAGATACGCAGTATTTT,CASLRGMTDTQYF
-,13,TRBV28,-,TRBJ1-2,TGTGCCAGCAGTTTATTACAGGCCTATGGCTACACCTTC,CASSLLQAYGYTF
-,16,TRBV19,-,TRBJ1-2,TGTGCCAGTAGTACCGAGGGCAGGGGTAGAGAAGAAGGCTACACCTTC,CASSTEGRGREEGYTF
-,14,TRBV7-9,-,TRBJ2-7,TGTGCCAGCACCCCGCGGGCCAGCTCGGGCGAGCAGTACTTC,CASTPRASSGEQYF
-,15,TRBV27,-,TRBJ2-2,TGTGCCAGCAGTCCCAGGGACAAATACACCGGGGAGCTGTTTTTT,CASSPRDKYTGELFF
-,16,TRBV29-1,TRBD1,TRBJ2-3,TGCAGCGTTGAGGATCCCTGGACAGGAATCACAGATACGCAGTATTTT,CSVEDPWTGITDTQYF
-,15,TRBV7-9,TRBD2,TRBJ2-7,TGTGCCAGCAGCTTTCACGGGACTAGCGATGGCGAGCAGTACTTC,CASSFHGTSDGEQYF
-,15,TRBV6-5,-,TRBJ2-7,TGTGCCAGCAGTATCTACTCGGGTAACACCTACGAGCAGTACTTC,CASSIYSGNTYEQYF
-,14,TRBV7-6,TRBD1,TRBJ1-2,TGTGCCAGCAGCACCGGGACAGGGAACTATGGCTACACCTTC,CASSTGTGNYGYTF
-,15,TRBV30,TRBD2,TRBJ2-7,TGTGCCTGGAGTAGGATAAGCGGGAAGGTCGGCGAGCAGTACTTC,CAWSRISGKVGEQYF
-,15,TRBV6-5,-,TRBJ1-3,TGTGCCAGCAGTTACTCGTCCGGGACTGGAAACACCATATATTTT,CASSYSSGTGNTIYF
-,11,TRBV7-8,-,TRBJ2-2,TGTGCCAGCAGCTTCATTGGGGAGCTGTTTTTT,CASSFIGELFF
-,14,TRBV7-2,TRBD1,TRBJ1-5,TGTGCCAGCAGCTCCGGACAGGGGTATCAGCCCCAGCATTTT,CASSSGQGYQPQHF
-,14,TRBV7-2,TRBD2,TRBJ2-7,TGTGCCAGCAGCCCGGGACTAGCGGGAGACGAGCAGTACTTC,CASSPGLAGDEQYF
-,16,TRBV19,-,TRBJ1-5,TGTGCCAGTACCTCTAGGGAAAGGGGTTCTTACCAGCCCCAGCATTTT,CASTSRERGSYQPQHF
-,14,TRBV6-5,-,TRBJ2-7,TGTGCCAGCAGTCCAGATCGCGGGGCCTACGAGCAGTACTTC,CASSPDRGAYEQYF
-,13,TRBV7-2,-,TRBJ2-1,TGTGCCAGCAGCTTACCAGGGAAAGGTGAGCAGTTCTTC,CASSLPGKGEQFF
-,14,TRBV18,-,TRBJ1-1,TGTGCCAGCTCAATACAGGACCAAAACACTGAAGCTTTCTTT,CASSIQDQNTEAFF
-,15,TRBV5-1,TRBD1,TRBJ2-3,TGCGCCAGCAGCATCGGACAGGGACGTACAGATACGCAGTATTTT,CASSIGQGRTDTQYF
-,17,TRBV28,TRBD1,TRBJ2-5,TGTGCCAGCAGTTTCCGGACAGGGGGGCCTTCCCAAGAGACCCAGTACTTC,CASSFRTGGPSQETQYF
-,15,TRBV19,TRBD1,TRBJ2-7,TGTGCCAGTAGTTTCCTCGGACAGGGTGTAAACGAGCAGTACTTC,CASSFLGQGVNEQYF
-,15,TRBV6-5,TRBD1,TRBJ1-3,TGTGCCAGCAGGGGGGACAGTAGTTCTGGAAACACCATATATTTT,CASRGDSSSGNTIYF
-,12,TRBV2,TRBD1,TRBJ1-2,TGTGCCAGCAAATTCACAGGGGATGGCTACACCTTC,CASKFTGDGYTF
-,15,TRBV4-1,-,TRBJ1-4,TGCGCCAGCAGCCAAGTCGCAGGGGTAGGTGAAAAACTGTTTTTT,CASSQVAGVGEKLFF
-,14,TRBV27,-,TRBJ2-7,TGTGCCAGCAGTTCCTCGGGGCGGGACTACGAGCAGTACTTC,CASSSSGRDYEQYF
-,15,TRBV10-3,-,TRBJ2-6,TGTGCCATCAGTGAGTCGGGGCCTGGGGCCAACGTCCTGACTTTC,CAISESGPGANVLTF
-,12,TRBV5-1,-,TRBJ1-2,TGCGCCAGCAGCTTGCAGGATCGTGGCTACACCTTC,CASSLQDRGYTF
-,15,TRBV7-9,-,TRBJ1-4,TGTGCCAGCAGCTTAGTTACAGGTGGCAATGAAAAACTGTTTTTT,CASSLVTGGNEKLFF
-,14,TRBV6-6,-,TRBJ2-2,TGTGCCAGCGGACCCAGGGGCAACACCGGGGAGCTGTTTTTT,CASGPRGNTGELFF
-,12,TRBV13,TRBD1,TRBJ1-2,TGTGCCAGCAGCACTAGACAGGGTGGCTACACCTTC,CASSTRQGGYTF
-,14,TRBV27,-,TRBJ1-1,TGTGCCAGCAGTTCCGTCGGGTGGAACACTGAAGCTTTCTTT,CASSSVGWNTEAFF
-,15,TRBV27,TRBD2,TRBJ2-2,TGTGCCAGCAGTCAGGCGGGGGGGAACACCGGGGAGCTGTTTTTT,CASSQAGGNTGELFF
-,13,TRBV21-1,-,TRBJ2-3,TGTGCCAGCAGCAAAGAATTGACGGGTCCGCAGTATTTT,CASSKELTGPQYF
-,15,TRBV5-4,TRBD1,TRBJ2-1,TGTGCCAGCAGCTTGGCGGGACAGGGCAGCAATGAGCAGTTCTTC,CASSLAGQGSNEQFF
-,14,TRBV7-3,TRBD1,TRBJ2-7,TGTGCCAGCAGCTTCAGCGGACAGGGGGGGGAGCAGTACTTC,CASSFSGQGGEQYF
-,15,TRBV19,-,TRBJ2-3,TGTGCCAGTAGTATTATGGAGGGCGGGTCAGATACGCAGTATTTT,CASSIMEGGSDTQYF
-,15,TRBV5-1,-,TRBJ1-1,TGCGCCAGCAGCTTGGCAGCAGGGAAGAACACTGAAGCTTTCTTT,CASSLAAGKNTEAFF
-,14,TRBV7-2,TRBD1,TRBJ2-5,TGTGCCAGCAGCGCGGGACAGGGGAGGGAGACCCAGTACTTC,CASSAGQGRETQYF
-,13,TRBV14,-,TRBJ1-2,TGTGCCAGCAGCCAATACATGACGGGGGGCTACACCTTC,CASSQYMTGGYTF